One and the same sample provided the 21 T cell receptor beta chains below, sequenced in a study of identical twins. TCRdb passed the 5' RACE reads through MiXCR, listing each CDR3 protein once. The table lists approximately 410,000 distinct CDR3 sequences, 15% to 20% of them singletons. The specimen sequenced was naive T cells sorted from blood. The receptors shown here come from a man aged 50 or older in good health.

The chain links TRBV28 to TRBJ2-7, with D possibly being TRBD1 (5 bases). V was shortened by 7 bases and J by 2 bases, with 9 bases between the two germline ends. The CDR3 is made up of 12 amino acids. Germline CDR1 MDHEN, CDR2 SYDVKM. CDR3: CASTDTTYEQYF. The CDR3, as DNA: TGTGCCAGCACGGACACGACCTACGAGCAGTACTTC.

CDR3 sequence: CASSPSVAGEQYF. Written as DNA, the CDR3 is TGTGCCAGCAGCCCCTCTGTGGCGGGGGAGCAGTACTTC. The V call is TRBV13, the J call TRBJ2-7; perhaps TRBD2 as D (6 bases). Germline V gives CDR1 PRHDT, CDR2 FYEKMQ (reference sequence). Trimming left V 5 bases short and J 7 bases short, with 15 bases between. The CDR3 is 13 amino acids.

This clonotype was found many times. The V gene is TRBV12-3 or TRBV12-4, the J gene TRBJ1-2; 7 bases fit TRBD1. The V and J ends lost 1 base and 2 bases, in that order; junction bases with no gene match: 1. The CDR3 is 14 amino acids. The CDR3 spells CASSLGDRNYGYTF. The CDR3 DNA is TGTGCCAGCAGTTTAGGGGACAGAAACTATGGCTACACCTTC.

The J gene is TRBJ2-5, the V gene TRBV9; no clear D gene. The CDR3 has 15 residues. The V and J ends lost 0 bases and 1 base respectively, with 10 bases between them. The germline CDR1 and CDR2 sequences are SGDLS and YYNGEE. CDR3 in amino acids: CASSVALGAQETQYF. The CDR3 bases are TGTGCCAGCAGCGTAGCTCTGGGTGCCCAAGAGACCCAGTACTTC.

This clonotype was seen at least ten times. The chain combines TRBV29-1 with TRBJ2-7; D is tentatively TRBD1 or TRBD2 (5 bases each). Trimming shortened V by 4 bases and J by 2 bases, and 15 bases separated the two germline ends. The CDR3 runs 14 residues. Germline V CDR1 and CDR2: SQVTM, ANQGSEA. CDR3 region: CSVAGTTDTYEQYF. CDR3 sequence (DNA): TGCAGCGTTGCTGGGACCACCGATACCTACGAGCAGTACTTC.

This clonotype showed up just a few times. The V gene is TRBV20-1, the J gene TRBJ2-2; 8 bases line up with TRBD1. Germline V CDR1 and CDR2: DFQATT, SNEGSKA (reference sequence). The junction had 9 bases not matched to a gene; V was cut back by 1 base and J by 5 bases. The CDR3 has 16 amino acids. CDR3 DNA: TGCAGTGCTAGAGTAAAGACAGGGGCTCTGACCGGGGAGCTGTTTTTT. Translation: CSARVKTGALTGELFF.

In this sample, this clonotype turned up a few times. The V call is TRBV27, the J call TRBJ2-3; possible D gene TRBD2, 5 bases. CDR3 length: 16 amino acids. Germline CDR1 MNHEY, CDR2 SMNVEV (reference sequence). The ends were cut back, 6 bases at V and 0 bases at J, with 16 bases in the middle. As DNA, the CDR3 is TGTGCCAGCAGCAGCTCCCTAGCAGCTAGCACAGATACGCAGTATTTT. It codes for CASSSSLAASTDTQYF.

This chain uses TRBV7-9 with TRBJ2-5; 11 positions agree with TRBD2. After removal of 4 bases from V and 4 bases from J, the junction contained 8 bases not matched to a gene. The CDR3 has 16 amino acids. Germline V gene lookup returns CDR1 SEHNR and CDR2 FQNEAQ (reference sequence). The CDR3 sequence is CASSYVSGRGRETQYF. CDR3 in DNA: TGTGCCAGCAGCTACGTTAGCGGGAGGGGACGAGAGACCCAGTACTTC. Full variable domain (remainder filled in from reference TRBV7-9 and TRBJ2-5): DTGVSQNPRHKITKRGQNVTFRCDPISEHNRLYWYRQTLGQGPEFLTYFQNEAQLEKSRLLSDRFSAERPKGSFSTLEIQRTEQGDSAMYLCASSYVSGRGRETQYFGPGTRLLVL.

The gene calls are TRBV2 and TRBJ1-1; weak D call: TRBD1 (6 bases). Germline V gene data show CDR1 as SNHLY and CDR2 as FYNNEI. CDR3 length: 19 amino acids. V lost 4 bases to trimming and J lost 4 bases, with 28 bases between them. CDR3 sequence: CASSGTPEDRLGVSTEAFF. The DNA for the CDR3 is TGTGCCAGCAGTGGTACCCCGGAAGACAGGCTTGGTGTGTCCACTGAAGCTTTCTTT.

The sample holds many counts of this clonotype. The chain links TRBV29-1 to TRBJ1-2; no clear D. The V gene's germline CDR1 is SQVTM and CDR2 ANQGSEA. The CDR3 has 14 residues. V was cut by 6 bases and J by 8 bases, with 22 bases left in between. The CDR3 is CSVWKWERVEGYTF. The CDR3 DNA reads as TGCAGCGTCTGGAAATGGGAGCGGGTGGAAGGCTACACCTTC.

This clonotype has ten or more counts. The chain recombines TRBV18 with TRBJ2-2; possibly TRBD1 for D (5 bases). The CDR3 extends over 15 amino acids. Between the trimmed V and J ends, which lost 3 bases and 0 bases, there was a span of 8 bases. Germline CDR1 reads KGHSH; CDR2 reads LQKENI. DNA for the CDR3: TGTGCCAGCTCACCGGGGCCGTCGAACACCGGGGAGCTGTTTTTT. Protein sequence: CASSPGPSNTGELFF.

The V and J genes are TRBV2 and TRBJ1-3; the D gene is possibly TRBD1 (6 bases). Trimming stripped 6 bases from V and 9 bases from J, with 18 bases between. CDR1 SNHLY and CDR2 FYNNEI come from the germline V gene. This CDR3 is 14 amino acids long. Written as DNA, the CDR3 is TGTGCCAGCAGGGGGGCCGGGTCGGTCTCCACCATATATTTT. This gives the protein CASRGAGSVSTIYF.

For this clonotype: This could be a read error, since a much larger clone is one nucleotide away. Because it lacks the conserved phenylalanine or tryptophan at the end, this CDR3 is likely a read error. The V call is TRBV12-3 or TRBV12-4, the J call TRBJ2-7; 10 nucleotides line up with TRBD2. The trim removed 10 bases at V and 7 bases at J, leaving 4 bases unmatched. This CDR3 is built from 11 residues. Here the CDR3 DNA reads TGTGCCATCAAACTAGCGGGGGAGCAGTACCTC. It translates to CAIKLAGEQYL.

This clonotype occurred many times. V gene TRBV5-1 combines with J gene TRBJ2-7, with D perhaps matching TRBD1 (5 bases). Trimming cost V 4 bases and J 4 bases, with 12 bases left between them. CDR3 length equals 13 residues. Looked up from germline, CDR1 is SGHRS and CDR2 is YFSETQ. This CDR3 is CASSPDRIYEQYF. The CDR3 DNA sequence: TGCGCCAGCAGCCCCGACAGAATTTACGAGCAGTACTTC.

The V call is TRBV7-9, the J call TRBJ2-7; the D call may be TRBD1 or TRBD2 (5 bases each). Germline V gene sequence: CDR1 SEHNR, CDR2 FQNEAQ (reference sequence). With 4 bases removed from V and 4 bases from J, the gap between germline ends came to 17 bases. The CDR3 loop spans 15 amino acids. The CDR3 sequence is CASSWGNGLRYEQYF. DNA of the CDR3: TGTGCCAGCAGCTGGGGGAACGGGCTCAGATACGAGCAGTACTTC.

This clonotype was observed many times. The gene calls are TRBV5-1 and TRBJ2-7; 7 bases fit TRBD2. V lost 5 bases to trimming and J lost 5 bases; unmatched junction nucleotides: 7. The germline V gene encodes CDR1 SGHRS and CDR2 YFSETQ. CDR3 length: 13 amino acids. CDR3 in amino acids: CASRAAGADEQYF. The CDR3 DNA reads TGCGCCAGCAGGGCCGCGGGAGCGGACGAGCAGTACTTC.

This clonotype has a handful of counts. The chain's CDR3 is CSARDPGTGGFNEQFF. The CDR3 coding sequence is TGCAGTGCTAGAGATCCCGGGACAGGGGGCTTTAATGAGCAGTTCTTC. The chain couples TRBV20-1 to TRBJ2-1; 12 positions match TRBD1. V was clipped by 0 bases and J by 7 bases; unmatched bases: 7. The CDR3 length is 16 residues. Germline assignment: CDR1 DFQATT and CDR2 SNEGSKA (reference sequence).

This clonotype occurred many times. The chain joins TRBV12-3 or TRBV12-4 to TRBJ2-3; weak D call: TRBD1 (5 bases). The CDR3 has 24 amino acids. The V gene lost 2 bases and the J gene lost 0 bases, with 36 bases spanning the gap. The CDR3 nucleotides read TGTGCCAGCAGTTTAAGAGGCAGGGTTTTGGGGCGAACCCACGCAAGAAGAAGCACAGATACGCAGTATTTT. As protein: CASSLRGRVLGRTHARRSTDTQYF.

The chain is built from TRBV9 and TRBJ2-1, with 7 bases aligning to TRBD2. The V gene end was trimmed by 1 base and the J gene end by 4 bases; junction bases not matched to a gene: 5. Germline V gene data show CDR1 as SGDLS and CDR2 as YYNGEE. The CDR3 consists of 15 residues. The CDR3 nucleotides read TGTGCCAGCAGCGTAAGTCTAGCGGTATACAATGAGCAGTTCTTC. Translating gives CASSVSLAVYNEQFF.

The chain has TRBV5-1 and TRBJ2-2; 8 nucleotides line up with TRBD1. CDR3 size: 15 residues. The V segment lost 0 bases and the J segment 7 bases; nucleotides outside the gene matches: 5. The germline CDR1 and CDR2 sequences are SGHRS and YFSETQ. CDR3 amino acids: CASSLEQGANGELFF. In nucleotides, the CDR3 is TGCGCCAGCAGCTTGGAGCAGGGGGCGAACGGGGAGCTGTTTTTT.

This clonotype was seen many times. The CDR3 DNA reads as TGTGCCAGCAGGCGGGCAGCAACTAATGAAAAACTGTTTTTT. Its translation: CASRRAATNEKLFF. The chain uses TRBV12-3 or TRBV12-4 and TRBJ1-4; D uncertain. The ends were cut back, 6 bases at V and 0 bases at J, with 8 bases in the middle. The CDR3 covers 14 residues.